This T cell receptor beta chain comes out of a study of T cells after yellow fever vaccination (dated 2019 in TCRdb). For the wider study: The SMART-Seq v4 Ultra Low Input RNA kit was used to prepare libraries from fractions with low cell numbers. Two healthy male donors made up the cohort, one aged 18 to 29 years and the other aged 30 to 40 years. Bulk TCR alpha and beta repertoires were sequenced longitudinally to track T-cell clones before and after primary and booster YFV17D yellow fever vaccination. Bulk PBMC replicates and cell subsets were isolated from blood drawn at multiple timepoints before and after both primary and secondary immunization. The study at large found these results: Compared with the primary T-cell response, the secondary T-cell response was faster but weaker, reaching its peak on day 5 rather than on day 15. A small share of clonotypes was detected in both CD4 and CD8 compartments, with the overlap likely arising from convergent recombination. After the booster, most of the clones that had expanded following primary vaccination were detected again (approximately 95% of CD4 and around nine tenths of CD8), which suggests that memory was broadly maintained. Because only a couple of donors were included in the study, the extent to which the findings can be generalized is limited. Computational filtering was needed because FACS-sorted repertoires could contain abundant contaminating clonotypes from the bulk population.

This clonotype appeared many times. Its antigen is currently not known. No base quality information exists; no much larger clone differs at one position. TCRdb shows the sequencer as Illumina NovaSeq 6000. Synthesis of TCR cDNA relied on 5'RACE template switching, a step that introduced a universal primer site along with unique molecular identifiers. cDNA synthesis was primed from both the TCR alpha and TCR beta constant segments. Library amplification used two PCR steps, and the second PCR step added sample barcodes and sequencing adapters. Sequencing of libraries was performed on Illumina HiSeq 2500 (2x100 bp) or NovaSeq (2x150 bp). As for the original processing: MIGEC was used to demultiplex reads and collapse the reads into UMI consensus sequences, and MiXCR was used for V(D)J alignment. Using edgeR on replicate PBMC samples, clonotypes were called vaccine-responding if FDR was below 0.01 and the log2 fold change was above 5 up to day 15. Each bulk clonotype was labeled CD4 or CD8 based on which sequenced repertoire, CD4 or CD8, contained the clonotype at higher abundance. TCRdb itself trimmed the public reads at Q25 with fastp, ran MiXCR and retained productive beta chains. Each record represents a unique CDR3 protein, reported with the most common genes and DNA among its rows. Here the V and J calls rest on TCRdb's processing, not on the authors' analysis. The sample yields approximately 250,000 distinct CDR3 sequences; approximately 3.8% were counted once. The top ten constitute about a fifth of the sample.

The sample's treatment or condition label, decoded: live attenuated yellow fever vaccine strain. At every blood-draw timepoint, two biological replicates of bulk PBMCs were collected. PBMCs were isolated from peripheral blood using a standard Ficoll-Paque protocol. TriZol was used to extract RNA from bulk PBMCs, from CD4 and CD8 fractions, and from dextramer-positive and dextramer-negative fractions. V was cut back by 3 bases and J by 4 bases, leaving a gap of 12 bases between them. Inclusive of the bounding cysteine and phenylalanine, the CDR3 is 14 residues long. Only the CDR3 portion is preserved as DNA: 42 bases, with reading frame beginning at the first base. CDR1 LGHDT and CDR2 YNNKEL were looked up in the germline V gene (reference sequence).

The chain couples TRBV3-1 to TRBJ1-1; the D gene cannot be named for sure. The receptor's source is a young man who received the YFV17D yellow fever vaccine. Sequences were derived from PBMCs, sampled 15 days after the yellow fever booster vaccination. The DNA sequence reads TGTGCCAGCAGCCATGGGTTTTTCCTCACTGAAGCTTTCTTT. This yields the protein CASSHGFFLTEAFF. Where the CDR3 stops, the reference TRBV3-1 and TRBJ1-1 genes take over; the full variable domain is DTAVSQTPKYLVTQMGNDKSIKCEQNLGHDTMYWYKQDSKKFLKIMFSYNNKELIINETVPNRFSPKSPDKAHLNLHINSLELGDSAVYFCASSHGFFLTEAFFGQGTRLTVV.